Listed below are T cell receptor beta chains from one sample, sequenced in a study of identical twins. TCRdb fed the 5' RACE reads into MiXCR, producing one record per CDR3 protein. Seen here are approximately 530,000 distinct CDR3 sequences, approximately 20% observed once, and the top ten hold more than 0.4%. These sequences were also reported in another study, on yellow fever vaccine responses in identical twins.

The sequenced material came from CD4+ T cells sorted from blood. These receptors all come from a woman aged 18-35 years in good health. Each CDR3 is given with its conserved first and last residue. The D gene is left open where the match is weak. For some rows the clone size is stated as once, few or many, or as a class when expanded; others skip it.

D	size	V	J	CDR3	DNA
-	few	TRBV14	TRBJ2-6	CASSPSASGANVLTF	TGTGCCAGCAGCCCGTCTGCCTCTGGGGCCAACGTCCTGACTTTC
-	many	TRBV12-3/TRBV12-4	TRBJ2-3	CASSLGRPSTDTQYF	TGTGCCAGCAGTTTGGGGCGGCCTAGCACAGATACGCAGTATTTT
-	-	TRBV6-1	TRBJ1-3	CASSESGGASGNTIYF	TGTGCCAGCAGTGAATCGGGGGGCGCCTCTGGAAACACCATATATTTT
-	few	TRBV10-3	TRBJ2-3	CATWASALDSTDTQYF	TGTGCCACCTGGGCTTCCGCGCTGGACTCCACAGATACGCAGTATTTT
-	-	TRBV20-1	TRBJ1-1	CSAREDTGYTEAFF	TGCAGTGCTAGAGAGGATACGGGATACACTGAAGCTTTCTTT
TRBD2	-	TRBV7-2	TRBJ2-3	CASSRLAGAGSTDTQYF	TGTGCCAGCAGTAGACTAGCGGGAGCTGGGAGCACAGATACGCAGTATTTT
-	few	TRBV29-1	TRBJ1-2	CSVDQRGYTF	TGCAGCGTCGACCAGCGTGGCTACACCTTC
-	few	TRBV5-1	TRBJ2-4	CASSLMGSAVAKNIQYF	TGCGCCAGCAGCTTGATGGGGTCCGCTGTAGCCAAAAACATTCAGTACTTC
-	few	TRBV12-3/TRBV12-4	TRBJ2-4	CASSLDGLAKNIQYF	TGTGCCAGCAGTTTGGATGGGCTAGCCAAAAACATTCAGTACTTC
-	few	TRBV15	TRBJ1-3	CATSGTRVPSGNTIYF	TGTGCCACCAGCGGGACCAGGGTTCCCTCTGGAAACACCATATATTTT
TRBD2	-	TRBV7-8	TRBJ2-1	CASSSLAGGPVSYNEQFF	TGTGCCAGCAGCTCGTTAGCGGGGGGGCCGGTGTCTTACAATGAGCAGTTCTTC
TRBD1	many	TRBV12-3/TRBV12-4	TRBJ2-3	CASSLNTGVDTQYF	TGTGCCAGCAGTCTTAATACAGGGGTGGATACGCAGTATTTT
TRBD1	-	TRBV28	TRBJ2-2	CASSPPGQVGVTGELFF	TGTGCCAGCAGTCCCCCAGGACAGGTTGGGGTCACCGGGGAGCTGTTTTTT
-	few	TRBV29-1	TRBJ1-5	CSVTSGDQPQHF	TGCAGCGTTACCAGCGGCGATCAGCCCCAGCATTTT
-	few	TRBV3-1	TRBJ2-7	CASSQGYRGLPYEQYF	TGTGCCAGCAGCCAAGGGTACAGGGGACTACCCTACGAGCAGTACTTC
-	-	TRBV2	TRBJ2-3	CASSERPGDWDTQYF	TGTGCCAGCAGTGAAAGGCCAGGGGATTGGGATACGCAGTATTTT
TRBD2	-	TRBV7-2	TRBJ2-1	CASSLVPLAGGYNEQFF	TGTGCCAGCAGCTTAGTACCACTAGCGGGAGGGTACAATGAGCAGTTCTTC
TRBD2	-	TRBV5-5	TRBJ2-3	CASSLPRGTSVTDTQYF	TGTGCCAGCAGCCTACCCCGAGGGACTAGCGTTACAGATACGCAGTATTTT
TRBD2	-	TRBV29-1	TRBJ2-1	CSVELTSGNEQFF	TGCAGCGTTGAATTGACTAGCGGCAATGAGCAGTTCTTC
-	many	TRBV6-1	TRBJ2-7	CASTYGGDRVYEQYF	TGTGCCAGCACCTACGGGGGGGACAGGGTCTACGAGCAGTACTTC
-	-	TRBV21-1	TRBJ2-5	CASSKKTRTSGQETQYF	TGTGCCAGCAGCAAAAAAACCCGGACTAGCGGACAAGAGACCCAGTACTTC
-	many	TRBV7-6	TRBJ1-3	CASSPSSGNTIYF	TGTGCCAGCAGCCCAAGCTCTGGAAACACCATATATTTT
-	-	TRBV29-1	TRBJ1-2	CSVEDPEAYGYTF	TGCAGCGTTGAGGACCCTGAGGCCTATGGCTACACCTTC
-	few	TRBV24-1	TRBJ2-5	CATSGELQETQYF	TGTGCCACCAGTGGGGAGCTACAAGAGACCCAGTACTTC
-	-	TRBV11-2	TRBJ2-4	CASSPRVQSKNIQYF	TGTGCCAGCAGCCCCCGAGTACAGAGTAAAAACATTCAGTACTTC
TRBD2	-	TRBV24-1	TRBJ2-1	CATSDPGLAESYNEQFF	TGTGCCACCAGTGATCCGGGACTAGCGGAATCCTACAATGAGCAGTTCTTC
-	-	TRBV12-3/TRBV12-4	TRBJ1-1	CASTFYWNTEAFF	TGTGCCAGCACCTTTTATTGGAACACTGAAGCTTTCTTT
TRBD1	-	TRBV29-1	TRBJ1-6	CSVGTGTGDSPLHF	TGCAGCGTGGGAACCGGGACAGGGGATTCACCCCTCCACTTT
TRBD2	-	TRBV7-6	TRBJ2-1	CASSLTAGGPNEQFF	TGTGCCAGCAGCTTAACAGCGGGAGGGCCTAATGAGCAGTTCTTC
TRBD2	few	TRBV20-1	TRBJ2-1	CSGTGTSGNSYNEQFF	TGCAGTGGGACAGGGACTAGCGGGAATTCCTACAATGAGCAGTTCTTC
-	few	TRBV20-1	TRBJ2-1	CSASGPFNEQFF	TGCAGTGCTAGCGGGCCATTTAATGAGCAGTTCTTC
-	few	TRBV7-2	TRBJ2-5	CASSRDTRRQTQYF	TGTGCCAGCAGCCGGGACACCCGAAGGCAGACCCAGTACTTC
-	-	TRBV12-5	TRBJ2-2	CASGAPTQTNTGELFF	TGTGCTAGTGGTGCCCCCACACAGACGAACACCGGGGAGCTGTTTTTT
-	few	TRBV29-1	TRBJ2-3	CSVETPHTQYF	TGCAGCGTTGAAACCCCGCATACGCAGTATTTT
-	-	TRBV29-1	TRBJ2-3	CSVERDHGDTQYF	TGCAGCGTTGAAAGGGACCATGGAGATACGCAGTATTTT
-	-	TRBV2	TRBJ2-3	CASSGQSGDTQYF	TGTGCCAGCAGTGGACAGTCAGGAGATACGCAGTATTTT
-	few	TRBV20-1	TRBJ2-1	CSALALDEFYNEQFF	TGCAGTGCTCTTGCGCTCGATGAATTCTACAATGAGCAGTTCTTC
TRBD2	few	TRBV12-3/TRBV12-4	TRBJ2-3	CASSLAGDRADTQYF	TGTGCCAGCAGCTTAGCGGGGGATAGGGCAGATACGCAGTATTTT
-	-	TRBV6-1	TRBJ1-4	CASSAVPRGEKLFF	TGTGCCAGCAGTGCCGTCCCTAGAGGGGAAAAACTGTTTTTT
TRBD2	-	TRBV20-1	TRBJ2-2	CSAIRWRGGSGELFF	TGCAGTGCCATAAGATGGAGGGGAGGGTCTGGGGAGCTGTTTTTT
TRBD2	-	TRBV20-1	TRBJ2-1	CSAGATSGGGNEQFF	TGCAGTGCTGGAGCGACTAGCGGGGGAGGGAATGAGCAGTTCTTC
-	once	TRBV7-2	TRBJ1-5	CASSAGRGQPQHF	TGTGCCAGCAGCGCAGGACGGGGTCAGCCCCAGCATTTT
-	-	TRBV12-5	TRBJ2-5	CASGFLGREETQYF	TGTGCTAGTGGTTTTTTAGGGAGAGAAGAGACCCAGTACTTC
-	few	TRBV20-1	TRBJ2-3	CSARVPPDTQYF	TGCAGTGCTAGAGTGCCGCCAGATACGCAGTATTTT
TRBD2	-	TRBV29-1	TRBJ2-1	CSVNRLAGGPANEQFF	TGCAGCGTTAACCGACTAGCGGGAGGGCCGGCGAATGAGCAGTTCTTC
-	few	TRBV18	TRBJ2-7	CASSPPTSQPYEQYF	TGTGCCAGCTCACCACCGACATCACAACCCTACGAGCAGTACTTC
-	few	TRBV12-3/TRBV12-4	TRBJ2-1	CASSLIRGALNEQFF	TGTGCCAGCAGTTTAATCCGGGGGGCGCTTAATGAGCAGTTCTTC
-	-	TRBV25-1	TRBJ2-5	CASSPGLLGETQYF	TGTGCCAGCAGCCCTGGGCTCCTCGGAGAGACCCAGTACTTC
-	-	TRBV4-1	TRBJ2-7	CASSQMTTIYEQYF	TGCGCCAGCAGCCAGATGACTACTATTTACGAGCAGTACTTC
-	-	TRBV9	TRBJ2-1	CASGSPLEGEGWLNEQFF	TGTGCCAGCGGCTCTCCTCTAGAGGGGGAGGGCTGGTTGAATGAGCAGTTCTTC
TRBD1	-	TRBV6-1	TRBJ2-3	CASSDPPGQGGDTQYF	TGTGCCAGCAGTGACCCACCGGGACAGGGAGGCGATACGCAGTATTTT
-	-	TRBV6-5	TRBJ2-1	CASSYSSGNYNEQFF	TGTGCCAGCAGTTACTCGAGCGGAAACTACAATGAGCAGTTCTTC